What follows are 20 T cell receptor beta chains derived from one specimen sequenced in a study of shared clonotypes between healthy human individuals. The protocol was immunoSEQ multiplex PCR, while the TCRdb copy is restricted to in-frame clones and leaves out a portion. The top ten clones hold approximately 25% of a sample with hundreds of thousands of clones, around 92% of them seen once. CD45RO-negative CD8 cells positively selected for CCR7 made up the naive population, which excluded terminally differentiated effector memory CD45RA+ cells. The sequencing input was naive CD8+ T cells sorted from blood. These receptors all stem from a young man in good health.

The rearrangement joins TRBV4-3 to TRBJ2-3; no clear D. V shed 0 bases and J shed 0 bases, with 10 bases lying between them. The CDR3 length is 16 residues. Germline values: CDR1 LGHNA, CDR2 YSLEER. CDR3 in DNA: TGCGCCAGCAGCCAAGAATCCGGTCCTAGCACAGATACGCAGTATTTT. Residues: CASSQESGPSTDTQYF.

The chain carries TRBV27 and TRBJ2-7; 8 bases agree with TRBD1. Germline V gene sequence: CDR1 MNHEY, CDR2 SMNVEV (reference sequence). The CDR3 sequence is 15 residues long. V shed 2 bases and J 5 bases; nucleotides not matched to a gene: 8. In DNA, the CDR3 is TGTGCCAGCAGTTTAACCAGGACAGGGCGCCACGAGCAGTACTTC. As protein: CASSLTRTGRHEQYF.

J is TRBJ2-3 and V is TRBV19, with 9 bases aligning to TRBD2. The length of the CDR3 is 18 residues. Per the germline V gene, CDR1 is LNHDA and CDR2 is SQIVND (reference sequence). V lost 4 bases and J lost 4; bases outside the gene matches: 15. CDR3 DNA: TGTGCCAGTAGTAAAGATGTACCGGGACTAGCTCCGGCAGATACGCAGTATTTT. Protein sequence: CASSKDVPGLAPADTQYF.

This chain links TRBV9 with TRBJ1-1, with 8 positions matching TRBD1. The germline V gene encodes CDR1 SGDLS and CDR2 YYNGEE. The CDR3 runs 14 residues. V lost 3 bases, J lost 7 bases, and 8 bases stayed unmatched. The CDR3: CASSGTGGNREAFF. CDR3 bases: TGTGCCAGCAGCGGTACAGGGGGTAACCGTGAAGCTTTCTTT. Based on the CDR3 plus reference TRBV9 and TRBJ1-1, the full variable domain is DSGVTQTPKHLITATGQRVTLRCSPRSGDLSVYWYQQSLDQGLQFLIQYYNGEERAKGNILERFSAQQFPDLHSELNLSSLELGDSALYFCASSGTGGNREAFFGQGTRLTVV.

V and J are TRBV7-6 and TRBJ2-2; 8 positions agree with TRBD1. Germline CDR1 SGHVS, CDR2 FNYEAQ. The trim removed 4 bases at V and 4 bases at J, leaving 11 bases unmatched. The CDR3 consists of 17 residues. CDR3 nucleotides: TGTGCCAGCAGCTCACCCTCAGGGGGCGAGGGCACCGGGGAGCTGTTTTTT. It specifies CASSSPSGGEGTGELFF.

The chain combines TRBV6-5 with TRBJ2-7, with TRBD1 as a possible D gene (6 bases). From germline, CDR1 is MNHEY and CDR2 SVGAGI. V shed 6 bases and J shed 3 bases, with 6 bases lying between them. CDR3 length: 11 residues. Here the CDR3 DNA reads TGTGCCAGCAGGACAGGCTACGAGCAGTACTTC. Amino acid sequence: CASRTGYEQYF.

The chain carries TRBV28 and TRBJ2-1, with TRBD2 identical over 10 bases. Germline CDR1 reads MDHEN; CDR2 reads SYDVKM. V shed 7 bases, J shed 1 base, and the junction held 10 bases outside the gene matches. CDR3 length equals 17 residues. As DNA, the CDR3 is TGTGCCAGCACGACCTGGACTAGCGGATGGTCCTACAATGAGCAGTTCTTC. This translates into CASTTWTSGWSYNEQFF.

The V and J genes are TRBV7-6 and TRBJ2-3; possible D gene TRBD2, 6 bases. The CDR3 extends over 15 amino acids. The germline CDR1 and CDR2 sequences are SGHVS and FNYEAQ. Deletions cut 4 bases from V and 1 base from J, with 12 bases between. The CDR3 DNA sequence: TGTGCCAGCAGCTCAAAGGGACTTGGCACAGATACGCAGTATTTT. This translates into CASSSKGLGTDTQYF.

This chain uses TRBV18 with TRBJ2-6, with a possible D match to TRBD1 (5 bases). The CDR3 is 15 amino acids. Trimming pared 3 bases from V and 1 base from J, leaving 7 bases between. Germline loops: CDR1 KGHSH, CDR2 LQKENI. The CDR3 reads CASSPAGSGANVLTF. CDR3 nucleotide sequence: TGTGCCAGCTCACCGGCAGGGTCTGGGGCCAACGTCCTGACTTTC.

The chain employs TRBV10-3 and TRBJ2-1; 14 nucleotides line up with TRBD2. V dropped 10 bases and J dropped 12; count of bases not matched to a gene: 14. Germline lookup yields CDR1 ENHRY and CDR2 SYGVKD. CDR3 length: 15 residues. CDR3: CATRPGLAGEVAQFF. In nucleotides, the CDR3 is TGTGCCACGAGACCGGGACTAGCGGGGGAGGTGGCGCAGTTCTTC.

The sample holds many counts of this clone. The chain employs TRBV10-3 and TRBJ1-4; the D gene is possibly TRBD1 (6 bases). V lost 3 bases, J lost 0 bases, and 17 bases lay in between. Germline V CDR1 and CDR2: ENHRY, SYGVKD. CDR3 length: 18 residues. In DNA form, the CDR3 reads TGTGCCATCAGTGACCCCCAAGACAGGCTAGCAACTAATGAAAAACTGTTTTTT. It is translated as CAISDPQDRLATNEKLFF.

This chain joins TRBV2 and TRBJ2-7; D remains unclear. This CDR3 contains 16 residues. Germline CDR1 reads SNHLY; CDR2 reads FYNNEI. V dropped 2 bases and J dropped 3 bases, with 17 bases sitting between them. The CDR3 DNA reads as TGTGCCAGCAGTGAAATCCGGGTCGATGGGTTCTACGAGCAGTACTTC. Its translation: CASSEIRVDGFYEQYF.

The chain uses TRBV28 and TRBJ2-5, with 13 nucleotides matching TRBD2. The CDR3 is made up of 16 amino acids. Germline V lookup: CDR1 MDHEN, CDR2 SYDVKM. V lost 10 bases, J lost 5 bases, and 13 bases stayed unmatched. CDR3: CATRTSGSGVGETQYF. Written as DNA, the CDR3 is TGTGCCACGAGGACTAGCGGGAGTGGGGTCGGGGAGACCCAGTACTTC.

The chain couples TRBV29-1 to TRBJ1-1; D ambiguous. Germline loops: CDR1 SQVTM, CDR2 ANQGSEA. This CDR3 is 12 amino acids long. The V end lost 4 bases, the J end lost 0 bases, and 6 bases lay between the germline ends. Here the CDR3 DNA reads TGCAGCGTTGTGGTCCTGAACACTGAAGCTTTCTTT. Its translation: CSVVVLNTEAFF.

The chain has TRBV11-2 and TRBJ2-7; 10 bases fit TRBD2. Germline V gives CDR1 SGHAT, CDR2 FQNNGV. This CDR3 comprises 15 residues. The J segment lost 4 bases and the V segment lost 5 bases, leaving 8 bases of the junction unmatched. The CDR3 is CASSRLAGERYEQYF. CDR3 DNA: TGTGCCAGCAGCCGTCTAGCGGGAGAACGGTACGAGCAGTACTTC.

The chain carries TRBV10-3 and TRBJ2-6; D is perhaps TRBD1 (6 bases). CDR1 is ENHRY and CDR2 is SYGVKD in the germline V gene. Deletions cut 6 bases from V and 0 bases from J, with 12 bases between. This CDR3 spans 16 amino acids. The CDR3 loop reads CAISDRGSSGANVLTF. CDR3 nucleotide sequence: TGTGCCATCAGCGATAGGGGGTCCTCTGGGGCCAACGTCCTGACTTTC.

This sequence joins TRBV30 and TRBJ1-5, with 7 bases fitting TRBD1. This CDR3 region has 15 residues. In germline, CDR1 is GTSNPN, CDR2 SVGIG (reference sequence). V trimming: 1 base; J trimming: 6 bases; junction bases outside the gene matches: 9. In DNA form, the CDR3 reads TGTGCCTGGAGTGAGACACAGGGGCCCACTCAGCCCCAGCATTTT. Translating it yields CAWSETQGPTQPQHF.

The CDR3 DNA follows: TGTGCCAGCAGCCGCCCCCGGGAACAGAGCTCCTACGAGCAGTACTTC. Amino acids: CASSRPREQSSYEQYF. J is TRBJ2-7 and V is TRBV7-6; perhaps TRBD2 as D (5 bases). V lost 5 bases and J 0 bases, leaving 17 bases between the germline ends. The CDR3 covers 16 residues. Germline assignment: CDR1 SGHVS and CDR2 FNYEAQ.

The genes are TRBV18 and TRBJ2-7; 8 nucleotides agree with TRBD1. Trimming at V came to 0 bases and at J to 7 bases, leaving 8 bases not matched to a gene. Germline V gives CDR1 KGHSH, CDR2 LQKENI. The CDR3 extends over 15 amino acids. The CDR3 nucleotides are TGTGCCAGCTCACCACCGCTCCAGGGGGCGGGGGAGCAGTACTTC. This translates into CASSPPLQGAGEQYF.

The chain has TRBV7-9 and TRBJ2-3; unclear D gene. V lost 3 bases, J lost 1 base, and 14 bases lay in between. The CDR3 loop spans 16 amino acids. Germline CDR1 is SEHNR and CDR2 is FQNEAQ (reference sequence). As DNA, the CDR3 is TGTGCCAGCAGCTTCGTTGAAGGCTTGGGCACAGATACGCAGTATTTT. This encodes CASSFVEGLGTDTQYF.